This TCR beta chain was found in a study of T cell responses to AZD1222 COVID-19 vaccine (dated by TCRdb to about 2021). Broadly, across the study: TCR sequencing covered fewer than 250 trial participants: about 210 given two doses of AZD1222 and approximately 26 given two doses of MenACWY control vaccine. Enrollment into the trials was organized by age into subgroups of 18-55, 56-69 and 70-plus years, and those subgroups contained around 150, 28 and 57 TCR-sequenced participants, respectively.

The CDR3 regions of human TCRbeta chains were subjected to immunosequencing. The authors' pipeline ran thus. TCRs in the repertoires were matched against a reference library of SARS-CoV-2-specific TCRs that had been generated with the MIRA antigen-specificity platform. Breadth meant the fraction of unique TCRs that were SARS-CoV-2-associated, whereas depth meant the fraction of total T cells that were SARS-CoV-2-associated. Using the MIRA data, each spike-specific TCR was assigned both to the spike region to which the TCR was reactive and to a CD4 or CD8 class. Log10-transformed breadth and depth values were compared by one-way ANOVA with Sidak's multiple comparisons tests. The table was pulled from immuneACCESS by TCRdb, which kept in-frame rearrangements only. Such tables lose some clones; where checked, under half of the loss comes from unresolved V genes, and the rest has no known cause. The V and J calls and clone size come from that table; D and trimming were worked out from the DNA. A total of 150,000 to 200,000 clones appear in this sample, roughly 94% of them only once. The ten top clones hold 1.3% of the sample.

The time point label of this sample denotes: about 28 days (+/-7) after the second vaccine dose. AZD1222 recipients whose second dose came at about 4 weeks and those whose second dose came at about 12 weeks were combined into one group, since spike-specific TCR depth and breadth did not differ between the two schedules. Samples from vaccinated people were obtained from the UK trials COV001 and COV002, which included a single-blind randomized controlled phase 2/3 trial of AZD1222 (ChAdOx1 nCoV-19) in healthy adults. For TCRbeta chain sequencing, PBMC samples from trial participants were taken at day 0 and at day 28 after the second dose. Its CDR3 holds 14 amino acids, cysteine through phenylalanine. Of the read, only the CDR3 DNA is kept; its 42 bases are in frame from base 1. CDR1 and CDR2, per the germline V gene, are SGHDT and YYEEEE. A distance of 8 bases separates the germline ends of V and J, which lose 2 bases and 0 bases respectively.

Findings and caveats that apply to the study as a whole: Conclusions about previously exposed vaccinees were limited because only 6 or 7 AZD1222 recipients were SARS-CoV-2 seropositive at baseline. Reportedly, close to half of the unique spike-specific TCRs recognized epitopes lying outside the regions that are mutated in the B.1.351 and B.1.1.7 variants. Participants were mostly white British and included more females than males, and it was suggested by the authors that clonal diversity may have been underestimated. In the small 56-69-year group, the increase in depth fell short of significance, most likely because of low power. A significant rise in spike-specific TCR breadth and depth was observed after two AZD1222 doses relative to day 0 and relative to MenACWY recipients. Because no day 14 peak-response samples were available, repertoires were characterized only after the peak T cell response. The whole spike protein was spanned by vaccine-associated CD4 TCRs, and dominant responses were seen in regions 160-218 and 743-854.

Concerning this clone: Which antigen it targets is not known. No much larger clone exists at a distance of one base, and base qualities are not known.

The specimen was peripheral blood, collected 28 days after the second AZD1222 dose. Rearrangement joined TRBV5-6 to TRBJ1-1; the D gene is unclear. The source is an adult who received the AZD1222 COVID-19 vaccine. This receptor carries the CDR3 CASSFWIMNTEAFF. The DNA is as follows: TGTGCCAGCAGCTTTTGGATCATGAACACTGAAGCTTTCTTT.